This entry lists 22 T cell receptor beta chains sequenced from one sample in a study of cytomegalovirus exposure and HLA in healthy donors. In the PCR, 60 Vbeta and 13 Jbeta primers were used. The table came from immunoSEQ multiplex PCR; TCRdb's copy has only in-frame clones and leaves some out. In the table there are 95,000 to 150,000 clones, 75% to 90% of which are singletons. Sequencing used PBMCs. The source is a man aged 45-60 years in good health and CMV-seronegative.

The chain has TRBV2 and TRBJ2-7, with 7 bases matching TRBD2. There are 12 residues in the CDR3. V was clipped by 7 bases and J by 4 bases; unmatched bases: 4. Germline V gene data show CDR1 as SNHLY and CDR2 as FYNNEI. The chain's CDR3 is CASKEGGYEQYF. The CDR3 DNA sequence: TGTGCCAGCAAGGAGGGAGGGTACGAGCAGTACTTC. The variable domain in full, with the rest retrieved from reference TRBV2 and TRBJ2-7, is EPEVTQTPSHQVTQMGQEVILRCVPISNHLYFYWYRQILGQKVEFLVSFYNNEISEKSEIFDDQFSVERPDGSNFTLKIRSTKLEDSAMYFCASKEGGYEQYFGPGTRLTVT.

The chain links TRBV6-4 to TRBJ2-1; 8 bases align to TRBD2. The CDR3 sequence is 15 residues long. CDR1 is MRHNA, CDR2 SNTAGT, per germline. V was clipped by 6 bases and J by 0 bases; unmatched bases: 4. The DNA of the CDR3 is TGTGCCAGCAGCCAGACTAGCGACTCCTACAATGAGCAGTTCTTC. Amino acid sequence: CASSQTSDSYNEQFF.

The chain couples TRBV27 to TRBJ1-2; D gene ambiguous. CDR3 length: 13 amino acids. The germline gives CDR1 MNHEY, CDR2 SMNVEV (reference sequence). Trimming took 3 bases from V and 7 from J, leaving 12 bases between them. The CDR3 spells CASSFTGIGGYTF. The CDR3 nucleotides read TGTGCCAGCAGTTTCACCGGGATCGGTGGCTACACCTTC.

The CDR3 loop is CASKFTRTGGGTEAFF. Here the CDR3 DNA reads TGTGCCAGCAAATTCACACGGACAGGGGGGGGGACTGAAGCTTTCTTT. The chain uses TRBV2 and TRBJ1-1; 10 bases are shared with TRBD1. CDR1 SNHLY and CDR2 FYNNEI come from the germline V gene. V gave up 7 bases and J gave up 5 bases; unmatched junction bases: 13. There are 16 residues in the CDR3. Full variable domain (missing parts from reference TRBV2 and TRBJ1-1): EPEVTQTPSHQVTQMGQEVILRCVPISNHLYFYWYRQILGQKVEFLVSFYNNEISEKSEIFDDQFSVERPDGSNFTLKIRSTKLEDSAMYFCASKFTRTGGGTEAFFGQGTRLTVV.

The J gene is TRBJ2-2, the V gene TRBV29-1; the D gene is possibly TRBD2 (6 bases). The V end was cut by 4 bases, the J end by 7 bases, with 16 bases between. The CDR3 is 14 residues long. Germline V CDR1 and CDR2: SQVTM, ANQGSEA. The CDR3 loop reads CSVGGRDSIGELFF. CDR3 bases: TGCAGCGTTGGGGGAAGGGACTCGATCGGGGAGCTGTTTTTT.

The CDR3 DNA reads TGTGCCAGCAGCCAAGTTCCGGGCCACCGGCGGGCAGATTATGGCTACACCTTC. Translated, it gives CASSQVPGHRRADYGYTF. The rearrangement links TRBV4-2 to TRBJ1-2, with D uncertain. This CDR3 is 18 amino acids long. Trimming took 1 base from V and 5 from J, leaving 23 bases between them. From germline, CDR1 is LGHNA and CDR2 YNFKEQ.

This clone has only one observation. This CDR3 is CASSKGLGTDTQYF. Written as DNA, the CDR3 is TGTGCCAGTAGTAAGGGACTAGGCACAGATACGCAGTATTTT. The V call is TRBV19, the J call TRBJ2-3; 8 bases match TRBD2. V trimming: 4 bases; J trimming: 1 base; junction bases outside the gene matches: 1. Germline CDR1 reads LNHDA; CDR2 reads SQIVND (reference sequence). The CDR3 is made up of 14 amino acids.

This clone came up a few times. The genes are TRBV30 and TRBJ1-1; TRBD1 matches at 7 bases. CDR1 and CDR2 from the germline V gene are GTSNPN and SVGIG (reference sequence). The J segment lost 4 bases and the V segment lost 7 bases, leaving 9 bases of the junction unmatched. CDR3 size: 13 residues. DNA of the CDR3: TGTGCCTCTGGACAGGCGGGGGGCACTGAAGCTTTCTTT. It is translated as CASGQAGGTEAFF.

V gene TRBV5-4 combines with J gene TRBJ1-3; 12 positions match TRBD1. CDR1 and CDR2 (germline): SGHNT, YYREEE (reference sequence). This CDR3 region has 17 residues. With 1 base clipped from V and 4 bases from J, the junction kept 6 bases outside the gene matches. CDR3: CASSLWGQGAGGNTIYF. Here the CDR3 DNA reads TGTGCCAGCAGCTTGTGGGGACAGGGGGCAGGGGGAAACACCATATATTTT. The variable domain in full, with the rest retrieved from reference TRBV5-4 and TRBJ1-3, is ETGVTQSPTHLIKTRGQQVTLRCSSQSGHNTVSWYQQALGQGPQFIFQYYREEENGRGNFPPRFSGLQFPNYSSELNVNALELDDSALYLCASSLWGQGAGGNTIYFGEGSWLTVV.

The V gene is TRBV28, the J gene TRBJ2-7, with 11 bases matching TRBD1. The V gene's germline CDR1 is MDHEN and CDR2 SYDVKM. This CDR3 has 15 residues. V was clipped by 5 bases and J by 4 bases; unmatched bases: 7. DNA of the CDR3: TGTGCCAGCAGTGAGGCCGGGACAGGGGGGTACGAGCAGTACTTC. Translation gives CASSEAGTGGYEQYF.

The V call is TRBV18, the J call TRBJ1-3, with a weak D call TRBD1 (6 bases). The V gene lost 0 bases and the J gene lost 1 base, with 13 bases spanning the gap. This CDR3 region has 17 residues. The germline V gene has CDR1 KGHSH and CDR2 LQKENI. As DNA, the CDR3 is TGTGCCAGCTCACCACCTGGGACACATCTTTCTGGAAACACCATATATTTT. This translates into CASSPPGTHLSGNTIYF.

The chain uses TRBV5-6 and TRBJ1-3; a weak D match, TRBD1 (5 bases). There are 14 residues in the CDR3. V lost 4 bases to trimming and J lost 4 bases, with 12 bases between them. The V gene's germline CDR1 is SGHDT and CDR2 YYEEEE. The CDR3 reads CASSLLRGGNTIYF. DNA for the CDR3: TGTGCCAGCAGCCTGTTAAGGGGAGGAAACACCATATATTTT.

The gene calls are TRBV30 and TRBJ1-4; TRBD1 is a possible D gene (5 bases). The CDR3 contains 14 residues. Germline lookup yields CDR1 GTSNPN and CDR2 SVGIG (reference sequence). The V gene lost 3 bases and the J gene lost 5 bases, with 13 bases spanning the gap. For the CDR3, the DNA is TGTGCCTGGAGCTCCCGGGGGGGGAATGAAAAACTGTTTTTT. Translation gives CAWSSRGGNEKLFF.

The chain combines TRBV2 with TRBJ1-1; D unclear. V dropped 7 bases and J dropped 3 bases, with 9 bases sitting between them. This CDR3 spans 12 amino acids. Germline lookup yields CDR1 SNHLY and CDR2 FYNNEI. The CDR3 nucleotides read TGTGCCAGCAATCTCCTTGACACTGAAGCTTTCTTT. It translates to CASNLLDTEAFF.

The chain joins TRBV7-9 to TRBJ1-1; D perhaps matches TRBD1 (6 bases). Germline V gives CDR1 SEHNR, CDR2 FQNEAQ (reference sequence). This CDR3 has 15 amino acids. V shed 1 base and J shed 6 bases, with 15 bases lying between them. This CDR3 reads CASSLGDMGTAEAFF. In nucleotides, the CDR3 is TGTGCCAGCAGCTTAGGGGACATGGGCACGGCTGAAGCTTTCTTT.

This chain joins TRBV10-3 and TRBJ1-2; 10 bases fit TRBD1. This CDR3 has 16 amino acids. CDR1 is ENHRY and CDR2 is SYGVKD in the germline V gene. The trim removed 3 bases at V and 6 bases at J, leaving 10 bases unmatched. The CDR3 coding sequence is TGTGCCATCAGTGAACCAAAGACAGGGGGCCTTGATGGCTACACCTTC. Protein sequence: CAISEPKTGGLDGYTF.

The chain combines TRBV11-1 with TRBJ1-1; a possible D gene is TRBD1 (6 bases). CDR1 and CDR2 (germline): SGHAT, FQDESV (reference sequence). This CDR3 has 17 amino acids. Trimming removed 5 bases at V and 1 base at J, with 20 bases between. This chain's CDR3 is CASSHHFVTGTNTEAFF. Written as DNA, the CDR3 is TGTGCCAGCAGCCACCACTTCGTTACAGGGACGAACACTGAAGCTTTCTTT.

The rearrangement links TRBV7-8 to TRBJ2-7, with D perhaps TRBD1 (6 bases). Germline V lookup: CDR1 SGHVS, CDR2 FQNEAQ. V lost 4 bases and J 3 bases, leaving 13 bases between the germline ends. The CDR3 extends over 14 amino acids. DNA of the CDR3: TGTGCCAGCAGCTATTGGCAGGGGAGCTACGAGCAGTACTTC. This encodes CASSYWQGSYEQYF. Full variable domain (rest looked up from reference TRBV7-8 and TRBJ2-7): GAGVSQSPRYKVAKRGQDVALRCDPISGHVSLFWYQQALGQGPEFLTYFQNEAQLDKSGLPSDRFFAERPEGSVSTLKIQRTQQEDSAVYLCASSYWQGSYEQYFGPGTRLTVT.

The chain is built from TRBV5-8 and TRBJ1-5; D is perhaps TRBD1 (6 bases). CDR3 length equals 14 residues. The germline V gene encodes CDR1 SGHTS and CDR2 YDEGEE. Deletions cut 3 bases from V and 6 bases from J, with 13 bases between. The CDR3 region is CASSWEQGSQPQHF. The CDR3 DNA is TGTGCCAGCAGCTGGGAACAGGGCTCTCAGCCCCAGCATTTT. Together with reference TRBV5-8 and TRBJ1-5, the CDR3 gives the full variable domain: EAGVTQSPTHLIKTRGQQATLRCSPISGHTSVYWYQQALGLGLQFLLWYDEGEERNRGNFPPRFSGRQFPNYSSELNVNALELEDSALYLCASSWEQGSQPQHFGDGTRLSIL.

The chain combines TRBV27 with TRBJ2-1, with D maybe TRBD1 (5 bases). Germline V lookup: CDR1 MNHEY, CDR2 SMNVEV (reference sequence). The CDR3 length is 13 residues. Trimming pared 1 base from V and 12 bases from J, leaving 13 bases between. The CDR3 nucleotides read TGTGCCAGCAGTTTATTAGGGGAAGGCGGGCAGTTCTTC. Translating gives CASSLLGEGGQFF.

The chain links TRBV5-6 to TRBJ1-6, with D hard to call. This CDR3 is 12 amino acids long. V lost 2 bases to trimming and J lost 9 bases, with 6 bases between them. Germline assignment: CDR1 SGHDT and CDR2 YYEEEE. Written as DNA, the CDR3 is TGTGCCAGCAGCTTTATCCGTTCACCCCTCCACTTT. It specifies CASSFIRSPLHF.

The V call is TRBV2, the J call TRBJ2-1; 13 nucleotides line up with TRBD2. The CDR3 has 13 residues. The trim removed 10 bases at V and 7 bases at J, leaving 4 bases unmatched. CDR1 and CDR2 (germline): SNHLY, FYNNEI. This CDR3 reads CATGLAGFNEQFF. CDR3 sequence (DNA): TGTGCCACGGGACTAGCGGGATTTAATGAGCAGTTCTTC. Full variable domain (outside the CDR3, taken from reference TRBV2 and TRBJ2-1): EPEVTQTPSHQVTQMGQEVILRCVPISNHLYFYWYRQILGQKVEFLVSFYNNEISEKSEIFDDQFSVERPDGSNFTLKIRSTKLEDSAMYFCATGLAGFNEQFFGPGTRLTVL.